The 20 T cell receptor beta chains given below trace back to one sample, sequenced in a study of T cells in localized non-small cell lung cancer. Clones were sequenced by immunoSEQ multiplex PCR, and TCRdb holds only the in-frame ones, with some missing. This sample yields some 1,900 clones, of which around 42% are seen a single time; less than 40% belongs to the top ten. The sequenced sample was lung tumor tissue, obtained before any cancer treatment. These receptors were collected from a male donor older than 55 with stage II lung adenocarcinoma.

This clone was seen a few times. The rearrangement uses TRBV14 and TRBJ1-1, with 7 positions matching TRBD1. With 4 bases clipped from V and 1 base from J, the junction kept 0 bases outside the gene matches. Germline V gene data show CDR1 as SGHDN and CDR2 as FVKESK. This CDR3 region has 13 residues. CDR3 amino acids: CASSRQGNTEAFF. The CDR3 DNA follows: TGTGCCAGCAGCCGACAGGGGAACACTGAAGCTTTCTTT.

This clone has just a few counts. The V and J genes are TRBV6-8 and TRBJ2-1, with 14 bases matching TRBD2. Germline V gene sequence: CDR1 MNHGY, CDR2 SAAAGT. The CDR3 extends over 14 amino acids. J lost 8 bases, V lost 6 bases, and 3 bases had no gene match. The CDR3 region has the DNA TGTGCCAGCAGGGGACTAGCGGGAGTCCATGAGCAGTTCTTC. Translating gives CASRGLAGVHEQFF.

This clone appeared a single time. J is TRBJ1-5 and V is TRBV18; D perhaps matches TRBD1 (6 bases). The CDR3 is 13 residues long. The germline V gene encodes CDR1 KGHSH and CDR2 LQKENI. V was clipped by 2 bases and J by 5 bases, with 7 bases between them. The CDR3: CASSPGGYQPQHF. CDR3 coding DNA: TGTGCCAGCTCACCAGGGGGCTATCAGCCCCAGCATTTT.

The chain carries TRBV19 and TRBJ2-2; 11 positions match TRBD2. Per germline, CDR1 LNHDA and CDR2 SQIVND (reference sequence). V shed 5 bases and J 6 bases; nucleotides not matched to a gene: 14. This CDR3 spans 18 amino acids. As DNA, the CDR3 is TGTGCCAGTAGTTTCTACGGGGGACTAGCGGAGGTCCCCGGGGAGCTGTTTTTT. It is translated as CASSFYGGLAEVPGELFF. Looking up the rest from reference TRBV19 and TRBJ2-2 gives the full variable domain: DGGITQSPKYLFRKEGQNVTLSCEQNLNHDAMYWYRQDPGQGLRLIYYSQIVNDFQKGDIAEGYSVSREKKESFPLTVTSAQKNPTAFYLCASSFYGGLAEVPGELFFGEGSRLTVL.

CDR3 loop: CASSLRLIGLNTEAFF. In nucleotides, the CDR3 is TGTGCCAGCAGCCTCAGGCTAATTGGACTGAACACTGAAGCTTTCTTT. This rearrangement joins TRBV9 to TRBJ1-1; D ambiguous. This CDR3 region has 16 residues. Trimming pared 4 bases from V and 0 bases from J, leaving 16 bases between. Germline V lookup: CDR1 SGDLS, CDR2 YYNGEE.

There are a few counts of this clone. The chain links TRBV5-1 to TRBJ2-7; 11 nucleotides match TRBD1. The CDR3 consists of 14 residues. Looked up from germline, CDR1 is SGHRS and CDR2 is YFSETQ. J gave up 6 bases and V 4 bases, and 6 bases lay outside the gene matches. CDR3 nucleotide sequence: TGCGCCAGCAGCATGGGGACAGGGGGAGGCGAGCAGTACTTC. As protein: CASSMGTGGGEQYF.

Here the CDR3 reads CASSIALAGGHWRSYNEQFF. For the CDR3, the DNA is TGTGCCAGTAGTATAGCGCTAGCGGGAGGCCACTGGAGGTCCTACAATGAGCAGTTCTTC. The rearrangement joins TRBV19 to TRBJ2-1; TRBD2 matches 11 bases. The CDR3 is 20 amino acids. Unmatched junction bases numbered 12, after V lost 1 base and J lost 1 base. Germline V lookup: CDR1 LNHDA, CDR2 SQIVND (reference sequence). Filled out from reference TRBV19 and TRBJ2-1, the complete variable domain reads DGGITQSPKYLFRKEGQNVTLSCEQNLNHDAMYWYRQDPGQGLRLIYYSQIVNDFQKGDIAEGYSVSREKKESFPLTVTSAQKNPTAFYLCASSIALAGGHWRSYNEQFFGPGTRLTVL.

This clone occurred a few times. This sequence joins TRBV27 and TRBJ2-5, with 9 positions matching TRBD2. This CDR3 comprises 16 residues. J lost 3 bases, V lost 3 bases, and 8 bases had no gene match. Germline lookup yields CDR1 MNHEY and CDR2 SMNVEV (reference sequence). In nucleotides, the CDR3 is TGTGCCAGCAGTTTTTCCCGGACTAGCGTAAAAGAGACCCAGTACTTC. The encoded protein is CASSFSRTSVKETQYF.

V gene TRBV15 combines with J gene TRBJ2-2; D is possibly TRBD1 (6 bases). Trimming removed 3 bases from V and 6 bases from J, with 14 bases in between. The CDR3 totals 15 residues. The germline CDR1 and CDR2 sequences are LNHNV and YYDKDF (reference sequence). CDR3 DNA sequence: TGTGCCACCAGCAGGAACAGGGATGGGGCCGGGGAGCTGTTTTTT. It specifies CATSRNRDGAGELFF.

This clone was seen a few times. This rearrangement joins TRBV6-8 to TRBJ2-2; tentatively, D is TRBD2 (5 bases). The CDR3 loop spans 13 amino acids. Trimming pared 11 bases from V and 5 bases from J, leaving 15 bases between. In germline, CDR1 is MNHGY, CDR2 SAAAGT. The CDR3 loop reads CAAGGLGTGELFF. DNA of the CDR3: TGTGCCGCCGGAGGCTTGGGGACCGGGGAGCTGTTTTTT.

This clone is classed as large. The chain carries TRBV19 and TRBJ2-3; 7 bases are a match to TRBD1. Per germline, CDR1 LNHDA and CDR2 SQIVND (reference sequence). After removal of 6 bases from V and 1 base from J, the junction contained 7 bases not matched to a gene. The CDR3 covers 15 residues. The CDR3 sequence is CASRDRVSGTDTQYF. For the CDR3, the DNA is TGTGCCAGTAGAGACAGGGTGAGCGGCACAGATACGCAGTATTTT.

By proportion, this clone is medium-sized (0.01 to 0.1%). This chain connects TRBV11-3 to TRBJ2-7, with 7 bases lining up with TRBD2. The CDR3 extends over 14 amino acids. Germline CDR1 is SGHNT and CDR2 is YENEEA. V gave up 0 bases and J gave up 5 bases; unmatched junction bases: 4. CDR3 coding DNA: TGTGCCAGCAGCTTAGAGGGAGGGCCCCACGAGCAGTACTTC. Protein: CASSLEGGPHEQYF.

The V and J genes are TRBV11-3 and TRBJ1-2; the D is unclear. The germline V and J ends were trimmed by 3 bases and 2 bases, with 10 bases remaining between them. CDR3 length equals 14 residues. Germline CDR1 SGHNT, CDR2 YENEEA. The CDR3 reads CASSLWEGNYGYTF. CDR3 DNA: TGTGCCAGCAGCTTGTGGGAGGGAAACTATGGCTACACCTTC.

The CDR3 sequence is CASSGNSNEQFF. As DNA, the CDR3 is TGTGCCAGCAGTGGAAACAGCAATGAGCAGTTCTTC. The chain links TRBV9 to TRBJ2-1; D is unclear. Germline lookup yields CDR1 SGDLS and CDR2 YYNGEE. Trimming took 5 bases from V and 6 from J, leaving 9 bases between them. CDR3 length equals 12 residues.

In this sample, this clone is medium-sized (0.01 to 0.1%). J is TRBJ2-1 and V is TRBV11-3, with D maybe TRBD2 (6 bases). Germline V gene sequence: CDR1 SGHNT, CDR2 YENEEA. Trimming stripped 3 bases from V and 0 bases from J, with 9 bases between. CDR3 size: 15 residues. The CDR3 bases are TGTGCCAGCAGCTTGGAGGGCGCCTCCTACAATGAGCAGTTCTTC. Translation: CASSLEGASYNEQFF.

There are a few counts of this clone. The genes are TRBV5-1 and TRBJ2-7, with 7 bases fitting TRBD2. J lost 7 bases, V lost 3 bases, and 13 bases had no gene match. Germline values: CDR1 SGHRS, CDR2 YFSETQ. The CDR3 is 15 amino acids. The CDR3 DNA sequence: TGCGCCAGCAGCTCCTCGTCTAGCGGTCTATCGGAGCAGTACTTC. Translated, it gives CASSSSSSGLSEQYF.

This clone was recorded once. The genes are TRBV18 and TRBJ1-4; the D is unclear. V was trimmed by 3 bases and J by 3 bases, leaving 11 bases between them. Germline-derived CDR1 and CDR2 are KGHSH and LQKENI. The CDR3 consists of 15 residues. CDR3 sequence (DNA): TGTGCCAGCTCACCCGGAGTGGGTCCTAATGAAAAACTGTTTTTT. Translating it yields CASSPGVGPNEKLFF.

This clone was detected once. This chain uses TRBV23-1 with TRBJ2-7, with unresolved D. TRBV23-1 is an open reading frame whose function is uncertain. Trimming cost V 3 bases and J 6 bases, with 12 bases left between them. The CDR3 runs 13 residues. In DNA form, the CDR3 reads TGCGCCAGCAGTCATCCCGCCGTCGGCGAGCAGTACTTC. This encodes CASSHPAVGEQYF.

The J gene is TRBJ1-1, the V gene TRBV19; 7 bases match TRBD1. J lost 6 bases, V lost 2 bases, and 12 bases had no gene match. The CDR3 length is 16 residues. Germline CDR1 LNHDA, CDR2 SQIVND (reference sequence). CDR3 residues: CASSIWGNRGASEAFF. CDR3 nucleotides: TGTGCCAGTAGTATATGGGGAAACAGGGGAGCGTCTGAAGCTTTCTTT.

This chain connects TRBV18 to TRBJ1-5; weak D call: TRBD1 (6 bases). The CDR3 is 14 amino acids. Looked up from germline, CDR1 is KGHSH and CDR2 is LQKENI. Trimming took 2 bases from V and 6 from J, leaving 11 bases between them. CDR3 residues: CASSPEGGGQPQHF. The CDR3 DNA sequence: TGTGCCAGCTCACCAGAAGGAGGGGGTCAGCCCCAGCATTTT.